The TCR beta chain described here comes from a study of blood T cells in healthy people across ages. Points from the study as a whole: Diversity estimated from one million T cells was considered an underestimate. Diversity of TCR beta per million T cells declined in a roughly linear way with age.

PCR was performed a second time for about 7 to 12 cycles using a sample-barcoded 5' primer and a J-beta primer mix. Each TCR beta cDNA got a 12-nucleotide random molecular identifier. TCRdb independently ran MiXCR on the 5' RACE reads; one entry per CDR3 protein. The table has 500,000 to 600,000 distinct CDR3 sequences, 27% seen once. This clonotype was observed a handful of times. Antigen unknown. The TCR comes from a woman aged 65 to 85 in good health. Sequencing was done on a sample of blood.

CDR3 protein: CASRSQGEAKNIQYF. In nucleotides, the CDR3 is TGTGCCAGCAGAAGCCAGGGGGAGGCCAAAAACATTCAGTACTTC. The chain uses TRBV6-2 or TRBV6-3 and TRBJ2-4, with TRBD1 matching over 7 bases. The CDR3 has 15 residues. The J segment lost 1 base and the V segment lost 6 bases, leaving 6 bases of the junction unmatched. Per the germline V gene, CDR1 is MNHEY and CDR2 is SVGEGT.